The 17 T cell receptor beta chains below were found in one sample sequenced in a study of cytomegalovirus exposure and HLA in healthy donors listed by TCRdb under 2017. Libraries were prepared through the immunoSEQ multiplex PCR assay. TCRdb carries this immuneACCESS record with in-frame sequences only. Its versions omit some clonotypes, under half of them owing to an unresolved V gene in the studies checked, with the rest unexplained. Recorded for this sample are over 200,000 clones; over 70% of them occurred a single time. The ten largest clones take up over 11% of the sample. Sequencing was performed on PBMCs. These TCRs come from a woman aged 25-40 years in good health and CMV-seropositive.

The chain is built from TRBV27 and TRBJ2-1; 9 nucleotides match TRBD1. V dropped 11 bases and J dropped 10; count of bases not matched to a gene: 18. CDR1 is MNHEY, CDR2 SMNVEV, per germline (reference sequence). This CDR3 spans 15 amino acids. The CDR3 nucleotides read TGTGCCGCGGGACAGGGAAGCGGGCCAGGAGGGGAGCAGTTCTTC. Its protein product is CAAGQGSGPGGEQFF.

The V and J genes are TRBV4-1 and TRBJ2-7; perhaps D is TRBD1 or TRBD2 (6 bases each). The CDR3 covers 16 residues. Deletions cut 1 base from V and 0 bases from J, with 13 bases between. CDR1 and CDR2 (germline): MGHRA, YSYEKL. As DNA, the CDR3 is TGCGCCAGCAGCCAAGTGGCCGGGGGCGCCTCCTACGAGCAGTACTTC. This translates into CASSQVAGGASYEQYF.

The chain links TRBV27 to TRBJ1-2, with D possibly TRBD1 on 6 matching bases. With 5 bases removed from V and 4 bases from J, the gap between germline ends came to 29 bases. The CDR3 covers 19 residues. From germline, CDR1 is MNHEY and CDR2 SMNVEV (reference sequence). CDR3 DNA sequence: TGTGCCAGCAGTAGAATCACGGATTGGGGGGCTCCTGGACCCTATGGCTACACCTTC. The encoded protein is CASSRITDWGAPGPYGYTF.

The chain combines TRBV9 with TRBJ1-4; D call uncertain. CDR3 size: 12 residues. Trimming removed 0 bases from V and 7 bases from J, with 4 bases in between. From germline, CDR1 is SGDLS and CDR2 YYNGEE. The chain's CDR3 is CASSVEGEKLFF. CDR3 in DNA: TGTGCCAGCAGCGTAGAGGGTGAAAAACTGTTTTTT.

The chain links TRBV5-1 to TRBJ1-1, with D possibly TRBD1 on 6 matching bases. The CDR3 totals 15 residues. From germline, CDR1 is SGHRS and CDR2 YFSETQ. Trimming left V 1 base short and J 1 base short, with 11 bases between. Written as DNA, the CDR3 is TGCGCCAGCAGCTTGACAGGGTTCGGGAACACTGAAGCTTTCTTT. Its translation is CASSLTGFGNTEAFF.

V is TRBV4-3 and J is TRBJ2-7, with D perhaps assigned TRBD1 or TRBD2 (5 bases each). The V end lost 1 base, the J end lost 9 bases, and 13 bases lay between the germline ends. Germline assignment: CDR1 LGHNA and CDR2 YSLEER. The CDR3 loop spans 13 amino acids. Written as DNA, the CDR3 is TGCGCCAGCAGCCAAGGGCTGAGGGGATGGCAGTACTTC. It is translated as CASSQGLRGWQYF.

The chain couples TRBV5-6 to TRBJ1-4, with no clear D. The CDR3 consists of 14 residues. Germline values: CDR1 SGHDT, CDR2 YYEEEE. Trimming removed 2 bases at V and 3 bases at J, with 8 bases between. The CDR3 DNA sequence: TGTGCCAGCAGCTTAAGACGGTCTAATGAAAAACTGTTTTTT. It specifies CASSLRRSNEKLFF.

The chain recombines TRBV10-3 with TRBJ1-1, with D tentatively TRBD1 (6 bases). This CDR3 is built from 13 residues. The germline V and J ends were trimmed by 4 bases and 8 bases, with 14 bases remaining between them. Germline CDR1 reads ENHRY; CDR2 reads SYGVKD. CDR3 region: CAISGGAGKEAFF. CDR3 bases: TGTGCCATCAGTGGGGGGGCTGGGAAAGAAGCTTTCTTT.

The gene calls are TRBV9 and TRBJ2-5, with 10 bases lining up with TRBD2. There are 16 residues in the CDR3. Losses at the gene ends were 3 bases for V and 4 bases for J; bases not matched to a gene: 9. In germline, CDR1 is SGDLS, CDR2 YYNGEE. CDR3 DNA: TGTGCCAGCAGCGGATTGGGACTAGCGAACGGAGAGACCCAGTACTTC. This codes for CASSGLGLANGETQYF.

The rearrangement uses TRBV6-6 and TRBJ2-3; TRBD2 agrees at 11 bases. The V gene's germline CDR1 is MNHNY and CDR2 SVGAGI (reference sequence). J gave up 0 bases and V 7 bases, and 3 bases lay outside the gene matches. This CDR3 is 15 amino acids long. CDR3: CASIRLAGSTDTQYF. CDR3 nucleotides: TGTGCCAGCATTCGACTAGCGGGAAGCACAGATACGCAGTATTTT.

The chain carries TRBV28 and TRBJ1-3, with a tentative D call TRBD1 (6 bases). The germline V gene has CDR1 MDHEN and CDR2 SYDVKM. Trimming stripped 4 bases from V and 4 bases from J, with 20 bases between. The CDR3 is 17 residues long. The CDR3 DNA reads as TGTGCCAGCAGTTCAGCACAGGGTAGGATCGTCGGAAACACCATATATTTT. Translating it yields CASSSAQGRIVGNTIYF.

The chain combines TRBV10-3 with TRBJ1-1; 10 bases are a match to TRBD1. J lost 1 base, V lost 0 bases, and 2 bases had no gene match. The CDR3 covers 16 residues. CDR1 and CDR2 from the germline V gene are ENHRY and SYGVKD. The CDR3 DNA sequence: TGTGCCATCAGTGAGTCGGGACAGGGGACGAACACTGAAGCTTTCTTT. Amino acids: CAISESGQGTNTEAFF.

This clone occurred once. This chain joins TRBV4-1 and TRBJ2-4; D not resolved. V lost 2 bases and J lost 8, with 10 bases in between. From germline, CDR1 is MGHRA and CDR2 YSYEKL. The CDR3 contains 13 residues. CDR3 nucleotides: TGCGCCAGCAGCCAACTCTTAACGGACATTCAGTACTTC. Residues: CASSQLLTDIQYF.

The chain uses TRBV6-6 and TRBJ1-1, with D unresolved. The length of the CDR3 is 13 residues. The V and J ends lost 6 bases and 4 bases respectively, with 12 bases between them. The germline V gene encodes CDR1 MNHNY and CDR2 SVGAGI (reference sequence). CDR3 in amino acids: CASSSGGRTEAFF. CDR3 nucleotides: TGTGCCAGCAGCTCGGGAGGGCGCACTGAAGCTTTCTTT.

This chain uses TRBV27 with TRBJ1-1, with a tentative D call TRBD1 (6 bases). The CDR3 is 14 residues long. The germline V and J ends were trimmed by 5 bases and 0 bases, with 10 bases remaining between them. Germline V lookup: CDR1 MNHEY, CDR2 SMNVEV (reference sequence). CDR3 sequence reads: CASSLNRVNTEAFF. The CDR3 DNA follows: TGTGCCAGCAGTCTTAACAGGGTGAACACTGAAGCTTTCTTT.

The J gene is TRBJ1-2, the V gene TRBV6-5, with 8 bases identical to TRBD1. J gave up 4 bases and V 6 bases, and 10 bases lay outside the gene matches. CDR1 MNHEY and CDR2 SVGAGI come from the germline V gene. This CDR3 comprises 15 residues. The CDR3 DNA reads TGTGCCAGCAGGAGACAGGGGCCGGAGGGCTATGGCTACACCTTC. Its translation is CASRRQGPEGYGYTF.

This chain joins TRBV10-3 and TRBJ1-2, with a possible D match to TRBD1 (6 bases). V was cut by 1 base and J by 4 bases, with 16 bases left in between. This CDR3 region has 16 residues. CDR1 is ENHRY, CDR2 SYGVKD, per germline. This chain's CDR3 is CAISEFRAGDRYGYTF. The CDR3 coding sequence is TGTGCCATCAGTGAGTTCAGGGCAGGGGACCGCTATGGCTACACCTTC.